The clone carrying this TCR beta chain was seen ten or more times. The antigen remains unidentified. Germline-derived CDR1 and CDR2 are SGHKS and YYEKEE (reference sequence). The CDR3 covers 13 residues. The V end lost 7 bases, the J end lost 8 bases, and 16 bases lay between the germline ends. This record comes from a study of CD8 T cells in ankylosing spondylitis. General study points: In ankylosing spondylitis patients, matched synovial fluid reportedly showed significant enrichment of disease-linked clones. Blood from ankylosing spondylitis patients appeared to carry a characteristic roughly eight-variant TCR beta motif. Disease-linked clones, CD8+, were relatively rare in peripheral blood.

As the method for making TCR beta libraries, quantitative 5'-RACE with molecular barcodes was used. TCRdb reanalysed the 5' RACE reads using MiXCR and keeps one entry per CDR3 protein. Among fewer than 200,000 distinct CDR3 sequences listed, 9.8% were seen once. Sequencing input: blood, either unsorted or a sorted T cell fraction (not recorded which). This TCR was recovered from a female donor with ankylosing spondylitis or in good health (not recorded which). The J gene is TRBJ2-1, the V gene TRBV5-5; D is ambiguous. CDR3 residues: CASPMPGRYEQFF. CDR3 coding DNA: TGTGCCAGCCCAATGCCCGGACGCTATGAGCAGTTCTTC.